This T cell receptor (beta chain) derives from a study of blood T cell repertoires in COVID-19. In the study overall: PBMCs, B-cell-depleted T cells, or T cells were the source of the cDNA or gDNA that made up the material.

The V gene's germline CDR1 is SGHTA and CDR2 FQGTGA. Losses at the gene ends were 2 bases for V and 7 bases for J; bases not matched to a gene: 5. The CDR3 length is 14 residues. The table came from immunoSEQ multiplex PCR; TCRdb's copy has only in-frame clones and leaves some out. The sample has over 50,000 clones; 70% to 90% are singletons. V usage is TRBV7-3 and J usage is TRBJ2-1; TRBD2 matches 7 bases. The sequence was obtained from a man older than 75 with acute or convalescent COVID-19. The source material was peripheral blood. CDR3 sequence reads: CASSLGGGGNEQFF. DNA for the CDR3: TGTGCCAGCAGCTTAGGCGGGGGAGGGAATGAGCAGTTCTTC.